This record concerns one T cell receptor (beta chain) sequence. TCRdb keeps only in-frame clones here, not all; method: immunoSEQ multiplex PCR. The sample carries more than 300,000 clones, around 89% recorded once. The sample's treatment: around 19 received Ad26.COV2.S at low or high dose, single or two shots; about 5 received placebo; per-sample allocation not given. Following the first vaccine or placebo injection, samples were taken on day 63. CDR1 and CDR2 (germline): SGHAT, FQNNGV. CDR3 size: 16 residues. The ends lost 6 bases at V and 0 bases at J; junction bases unmatched: 5. The data stem from a study of Ad26.COV2.S vaccination and SARS-CoV-2 variants. Whole-study context: The Ad26.COV2.S arm of the COV1001 trial was where the donor was placed.

The rearrangement joins TRBV11-2 to TRBJ2-3; 11 bases map to TRBD2. The TCR sequence derives from a person between 18 and 59 years old who received the Ad26.COV2.S COVID-19 vaccine or a placebo. The sequencing used peripheral blood, collected in a trial of Ad26.COV2.S vaccine versus placebo. The CDR3: CASRLLAGDSTDTQYF. Here the CDR3 DNA reads TGTGCCAGCAGGCTACTAGCGGGGGATAGCACAGATACGCAGTATTTT. Looking up the rest from reference TRBV11-2 and TRBJ2-3 gives the full variable domain: EAGVAQSPRYKIIEKRQSVAFWCNPISGHATLYWYQQILGQGPKLLIQFQNNGVVDDSQLPKDRFSAERLKGVDSTLKIQPAKLEDSAVYLCASRLLAGDSTDTQYFGPGTRLTVL.